The clone carrying this T cell receptor beta chain was recorded a few times. The antigen is not known. As for treatment: oral pan-JAK inhibitor, 5-10 mg twice daily. The investigators collected lesional scalp punch biopsies and peripheral blood from alopecia areata patients. Reverse transcribed after extraction, RNA yielded cDNA as the sequencing template. The method was immunoSEQ multiplex PCR; TCRdb's version includes in-frame clones alone and lacks a portion of them. Altogether 4,500 or so clones are present, roughly 60% being singletons, with the ten largest covering about an eighth. This specimen belongs to a study of CD8+ T cells in alopecia areata. Germline V gene sequence: CDR1 SGDLS, CDR2 YYNGEE. V shed 0 bases, J shed 2 bases, and the junction held 3 bases outside the gene matches. This CDR3 is built from 15 residues. Study observations and caveats: Whereas mice showed it more clearly, TCR sharing across patients was murkier, possibly because of HLA. Lesional scalp, notably in alopecia totalis/universalis, had clonality above that of normal scalp. Treatment with tofacitinib significantly lowered scalp clonality and reduced expanded CD8+ clones among the top 100.

J is TRBJ2-7 and V is TRBV9; 9 nucleotides line up with TRBD2. The sequence came from a human donor with alopecia areata. The sample consisted of skin, taken at week 4, from a patient treated with tofacitinib. This chain's CDR3 is CASSVGLAVTYEQYF. The CDR3 coding sequence is TGTGCCAGCAGCGTAGGACTAGCGGTAACCTACGAGCAGTACTTC.